The rows below give T cell receptor beta chains drawn from one sample of a study of human T cells and chemical hapten exposure. TCRdb fed the RACE reads into MiXCR, producing one record per CDR3 protein. This table has about 190,000 distinct CDR3 sequences, around 25% appearing once. The material sequenced was whole blood, taken in connection with sensitization to the hapten diphenylcyclopropenone (DPC). The receptors originated from a woman aged 40 to 55 with alopecia areata. Some clones in this sample may be carry-over from other donors' samples. Both conserved end residues are part of each CDR3. The order of the fields is V gene, J gene, clone size, D gene, CDR3 DNA, CDR3 protein. D genes are given only for firm matches. Clone size is given for some rows only: seen once, a few or many times, or a class if the clone is expanded.

>TRBV7-2|TRBJ2-7|-|-
TGTGCCAGCAGCTTAATGAGACAGTCCTACGAGCAGTACTTC
CASSLMRQSYEQYF
>TRBV2|TRBJ1-1|few|-
TGTGCCAGCAATGAACAGTTTCCAAACACTGAAGCTTTCTTT
CASNEQFPNTEAFF
>TRBV7-9|TRBJ2-5|-|TRBD2
TGTGCCAGCAGCATACCTAGCGGTGAAGAGACCCAGTACTTC
CASSIPSGEETQYF
>TRBV29-1|TRBJ2-3|-|-
TGCAGCGTTGGTGGGGTCGGAGATACGCAGTATTTT
CSVGGVGDTQYF
>TRBV5-1|TRBJ2-3|few|-
TGCGCCAGCAGCTTGGCCGGGGGACCTACAGATACGCAGTATTTT
CASSLAGGPTDTQYF
>TRBV3-1|TRBJ2-2|-|-
TGTGCCAGCAGCCAGGGGACGCACGCCGGGGAGCTGTTTTTT
CASSQGTHAGELFF
>TRBV28|TRBJ1-1|few|-
TGTGCCAGCATTCCCCCGCCGGGGGGGATTAGGACTGAAGCTTTCTTT
CASIPPPGGIRTEAFF
>TRBV7-9|TRBJ2-2|-|-
TGTGCCAGCAGCGTGAGGACCCTCGTGGGGGAGCTGTTTTTT
CASSVRTLVGELFF
>TRBV4-2|TRBJ2-3|few|-
TGTGCCAGCAGCTCACTAGGACCCTCAGGCACAGATACGCAGTATTTT
CASSSLGPSGTDTQYF
>TRBV7-8|TRBJ1-1|-|-
TGTGCCAGCAGCTTAGAGGCTGGGAGGGGTCCTGAAGCTTTCTTT
CASSLEAGRGPEAFF
>TRBV10-3|TRBJ1-1|-|-
TGTGCCATCAGTGATCAGGGCCGAGCTTTCTTT
CAISDQGRAFF
>TRBV4-2|TRBJ2-7|-|TRBD2
TGTGCCAGCAGCCAAGACCTAGCGGGGGCCTACGAGCAGTACTTC
CASSQDLAGAYEQYF
>TRBV28|TRBJ2-1|-|TRBD2
TGTGCCAGCCCCCCACCCCCGATAGCGGGAGGGCCTACGTACTACAATGAGCAGTTCTTC
CASPPPPIAGGPTYYNEQFF
>TRBV7-6|TRBJ2-2|few|TRBD2
TGTGCCAGCAGCTTCGGGGGGTCAATAAGCGGGGAGCTGTTTTTT
CASSFGGSISGELFF
>TRBV20-1|TRBJ1-5|many|-
TGCAGTGCTAGAGTCGTGGCTGGTCAGCCCCAGCATTTT
CSARVVAGQPQHF
>TRBV7-2|TRBJ2-7|many|TRBD1
TGTGCCAGCAGCCTAATTGGGACAGCCTACGAGCAGTACTTC
CASSLIGTAYEQYF
>TRBV12-3/TRBV12-4|TRBJ2-2|-|TRBD2
TGTGCCAGCAGTTTCGCTAGCGGAGGCGCCGGGGAGCTGTTTTTT
CASSFASGGAGELFF
>TRBV6-1|TRBJ2-1|-|-
TGTGCCAGCAGTGAAGGGACGTTCTTAGGGGATGAGCAGTTCTTC
CASSEGTFLGDEQFF
>TRBV11-2|TRBJ2-5|many|TRBD1
TGTGCCAGCAGCCCCCCAGGGGGCGAGACCCAGTACTTC
CASSPPGGETQYF
>TRBV18|TRBJ2-5|-|-
TGTGCCAGCTCACTAGCTCAACTCTCCCAAGAGACCCAGTACTTC
CASSLAQLSQETQYF
>TRBV7-2|TRBJ2-5|many|-
TGTGCCAGCAGCTTAGCGCTTCAGCGACAGACCCAGTACTTC
CASSLALQRQTQYF
>TRBV3-1|TRBJ2-3|few|-
TGTGCCAGCAGCCAAGATTCGGGGGTGGATAGCACAGATACGCAGTATTTT
CASSQDSGVDSTDTQYF
>TRBV4-2|TRBJ2-5|once|-
TGTGCCAGCAGCCCTCACAGGGAGGAGACCCAGTACTTC
CASSPHREETQYF
>TRBV2|TRBJ1-4|-|TRBD1
TGTGCCGGAAAGGACAGGCCAACTAATGAAAAACTGTTTTTT
CAGKDRPTNEKLFF
>TRBV20-1|TRBJ2-3|few|TRBD2
TGCAGTGCTAATACCATAACTAGCGGGAGCACAGATACGCAGTATTTT
CSANTITSGSTDTQYF
>TRBV29-1|TRBJ2-1|-|TRBD2
TGCAGCGTTGCCCGGACTAGCGGGAGGGCCAGGGTTTGGTTCTTC
CSVARTSGRARVWFF
>TRBV27|TRBJ2-7|-|-
TGTGCCAGCAGTTATGAACCCCACTACGAGCAGTACTTC
CASSYEPHYEQYF
>TRBV6-2/TRBV6-3|TRBJ2-3|-|-
TGTGCCAGCAGTTACTCCCCAGCACTCACAGATACGCAGTATTTT
CASSYSPALTDTQYF
>TRBV30|TRBJ2-5|-|-
TGTGCCGGAAAAAGACAGGACGGGACCCAGTACTTC
CAGKRQDGTQYF
>TRBV6-5|TRBJ1-1|few|TRBD1
TGTGCCAGCACCTCAGGGGGCGGGTGGGCTGAAGCTTTCTTT
CASTSGGGWAEAFF
>TRBV29-1|TRBJ2-1|few|-
TGCAGCGTTGCTGGAGGGGGGGCGTCCTACAATGAGCAGTTCTTC
CSVAGGGASYNEQFF
>TRBV12-3/TRBV12-4|TRBJ1-5|-|-
TGTGCCACCAAGCTAGGAGGCTTCAGCAATCAGCCCCAGCATTTT
CATKLGGFSNQPQHF
>TRBV20-1|TRBJ2-3|-|TRBD1
TGCAGTGCGAGTACCCGGACAGGTTCGCCCACAGATACGCAGTATTTT
CSASTRTGSPTDTQYF
>TRBV6-2/TRBV6-3|TRBJ2-1|many|TRBD2
TGTGCCAGCAGTCAAGCGAGCGGGGTCCCTCCCAATGAGCAGTTCTTC
CASSQASGVPPNEQFF
>TRBV4-1|TRBJ1-1|-|-
TGCGCCAGCAGCCAAGAGTACTACGGGCTTGAAGCTTTCTTT
CASSQEYYGLEAFF
>TRBV7-3|TRBJ2-1|-|-
TGTGCCAGCAGCTTAGCGACTGACAATGAGCAGTTCTTC
CASSLATDNEQFF
>TRBV6-1|TRBJ2-7|few|-
TGTGCCAGCACCTCAGCGACCAGTTACGAGCAGTACTTC
CASTSATSYEQYF
>TRBV7-2|TRBJ1-5|many|-
TGTGCCAGCAGCTCAGATATGGTCCAGCCCCAGCATTTT
CASSSDMVQPQHF
>TRBV24-1|TRBJ2-6|many|TRBD1
TGTGCCACCAGTGATAGCGGGACAGGGAAACCTTGGTTAGGGGCCAACGTCCTGACTTTC
CATSDSGTGKPWLGANVLTF
>TRBV28|TRBJ1-2|-|-
TGTGCCAGCAGTTTGGCGGGGATTGGCTACACCTTC
CASSLAGIGYTF
>TRBV29-1|TRBJ2-5|-|TRBD2
TGCAGCGTTGCTAGACTAGCGGGTGGGTCGGAGACCCAGTACTTC
CSVARLAGGSETQYF
>TRBV28|TRBJ2-7|-|TRBD1
TGTGCCAGCGGGACAGAGCACATCTACGAGCAGTACTTC
CASGTEHIYEQYF
>TRBV7-2|TRBJ1-2|few|-
TGTGCCAGCAGCTCAAACCTGGTGAGCTACACCTTC
CASSSNLVSYTF